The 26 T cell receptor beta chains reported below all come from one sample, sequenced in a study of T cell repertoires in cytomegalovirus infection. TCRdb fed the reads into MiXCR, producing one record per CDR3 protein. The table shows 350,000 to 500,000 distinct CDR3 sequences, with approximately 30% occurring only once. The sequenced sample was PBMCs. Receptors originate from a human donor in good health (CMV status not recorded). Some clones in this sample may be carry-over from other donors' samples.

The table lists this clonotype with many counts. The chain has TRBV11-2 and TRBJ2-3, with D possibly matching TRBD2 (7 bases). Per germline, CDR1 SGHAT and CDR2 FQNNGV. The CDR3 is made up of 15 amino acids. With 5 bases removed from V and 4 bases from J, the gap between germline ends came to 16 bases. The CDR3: CASSLGGGGSDTQYF. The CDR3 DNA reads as TGTGCCAGCAGCCTGGGGGGGGGCGGGTCAGATACGCAGTATTTT.

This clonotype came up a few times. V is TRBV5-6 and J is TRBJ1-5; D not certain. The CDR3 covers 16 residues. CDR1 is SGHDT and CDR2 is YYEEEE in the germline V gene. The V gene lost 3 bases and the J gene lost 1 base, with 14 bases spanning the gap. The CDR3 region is CASSSHLGRSNQPQHF. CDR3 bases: TGTGCCAGCAGCTCCCACCTTGGACGGAGCAATCAGCCCCAGCATTTT.

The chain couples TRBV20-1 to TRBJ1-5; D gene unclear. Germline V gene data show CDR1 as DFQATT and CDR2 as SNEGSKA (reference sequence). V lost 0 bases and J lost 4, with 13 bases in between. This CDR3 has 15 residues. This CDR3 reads CSARDATIPNQPQHF. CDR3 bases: TGCAGTGCTAGAGATGCGACAATTCCGAATCAGCCCCAGCATTTT.

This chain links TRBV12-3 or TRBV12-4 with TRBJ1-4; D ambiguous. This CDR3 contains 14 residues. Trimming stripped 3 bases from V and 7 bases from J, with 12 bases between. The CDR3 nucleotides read TGTGCCAGCAGTTTCCGCGGTAGCGGTGAAAAACTGTTTTTT. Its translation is CASSFRGSGEKLFF.

The CDR3 loop is CSATRNSGGSRAKNIQYF. CDR3 DNA: TGCAGTGCTACCCGGAATAGCGGGGGTTCGAGAGCCAAAAACATTCAGTACTTC. J is TRBJ2-4 and V is TRBV20-1, with 9 nucleotides matching TRBD2. The V segment lost 4 bases and the J segment 0 bases; nucleotides outside the gene matches: 13. This CDR3 is built from 18 residues. CDR1 and CDR2 from the germline V gene are DFQATT and SNEGSKA (reference sequence).

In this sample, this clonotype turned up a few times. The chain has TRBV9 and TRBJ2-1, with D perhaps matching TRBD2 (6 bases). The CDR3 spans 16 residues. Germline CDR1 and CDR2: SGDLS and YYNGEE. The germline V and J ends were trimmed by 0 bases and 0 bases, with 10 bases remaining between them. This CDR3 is CASSVGAGSSYNEQFF. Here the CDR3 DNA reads TGTGCCAGCAGCGTAGGTGCGGGGTCCTCCTACAATGAGCAGTTCTTC.

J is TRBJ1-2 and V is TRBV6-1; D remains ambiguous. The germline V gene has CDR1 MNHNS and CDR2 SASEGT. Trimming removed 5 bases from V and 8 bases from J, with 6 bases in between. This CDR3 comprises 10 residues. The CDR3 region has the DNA TGTGCCAGCAGTCGCGTAGGCTACACCTTC. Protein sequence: CASSRVGYTF.

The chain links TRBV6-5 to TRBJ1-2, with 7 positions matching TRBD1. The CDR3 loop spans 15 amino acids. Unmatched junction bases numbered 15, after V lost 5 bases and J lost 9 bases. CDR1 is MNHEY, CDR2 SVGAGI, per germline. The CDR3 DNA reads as TGTGCCAGCAGTACCGATCCGACAGGGACGGAGTGCTACACCTTC. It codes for CASSTDPTGTECYTF.

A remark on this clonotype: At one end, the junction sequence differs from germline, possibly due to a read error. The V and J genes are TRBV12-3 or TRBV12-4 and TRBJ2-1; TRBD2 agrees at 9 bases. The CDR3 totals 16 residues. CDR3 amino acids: CASTPGLARGPNVQFF. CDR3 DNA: TGTGCCAGCACTCCGGGACTAGCAAGGGGGCCAAATGTGCAGTTCTTC.

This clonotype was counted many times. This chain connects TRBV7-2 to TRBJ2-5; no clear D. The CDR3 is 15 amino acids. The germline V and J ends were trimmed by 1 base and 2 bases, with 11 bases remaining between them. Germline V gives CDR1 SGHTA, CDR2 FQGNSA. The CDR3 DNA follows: TGTGCCAGCAGCTTAGACAGATCTCGTCAAGAGACCCAGTACTTC. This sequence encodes CASSLDRSRQETQYF.

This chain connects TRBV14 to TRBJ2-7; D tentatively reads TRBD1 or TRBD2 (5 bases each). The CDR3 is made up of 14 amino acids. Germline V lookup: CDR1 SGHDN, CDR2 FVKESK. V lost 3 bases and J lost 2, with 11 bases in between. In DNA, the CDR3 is TGTGCCAGCAGCCAGGGCCGGGGCACCTACGAGCAGTACTTC. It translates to CASSQGRGTYEQYF.

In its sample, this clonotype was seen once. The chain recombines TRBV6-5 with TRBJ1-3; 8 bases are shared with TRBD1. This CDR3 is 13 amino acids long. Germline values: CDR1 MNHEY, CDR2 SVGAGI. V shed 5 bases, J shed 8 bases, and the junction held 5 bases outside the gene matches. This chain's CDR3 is CASSLTGAHTIYF. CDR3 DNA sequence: TGTGCCAGCAGTCTGACAGGGGCACACACCATATATTTT.

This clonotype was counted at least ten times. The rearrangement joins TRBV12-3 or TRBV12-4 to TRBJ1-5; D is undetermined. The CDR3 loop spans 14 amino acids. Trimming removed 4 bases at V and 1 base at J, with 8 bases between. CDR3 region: CASSSADSNQPQHF. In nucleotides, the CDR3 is TGTGCCAGCAGTTCTGCGGACAGCAATCAGCCCCAGCATTTT.

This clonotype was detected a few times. The DNA for the CDR3 is TGTGCCAGCAGTTCATCGACGGGCTCTGGGGCCAACGTCCTGACTTTC. As protein: CASSSSTGSGANVLTF. This chain joins TRBV6-5 and TRBJ2-6; no firm D call. The germline V and J ends were trimmed by 4 bases and 0 bases, with 10 bases remaining between them. This CDR3 spans 16 amino acids. The germline gives CDR1 MNHEY, CDR2 SVGAGI.

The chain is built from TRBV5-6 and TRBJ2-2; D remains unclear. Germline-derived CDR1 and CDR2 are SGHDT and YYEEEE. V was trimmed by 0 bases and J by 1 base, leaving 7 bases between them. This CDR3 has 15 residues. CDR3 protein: CASSLGRQNTGELFF. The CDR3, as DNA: TGTGCCAGCAGCTTGGGACGGCAGAACACCGGGGAGCTGTTTTTT.

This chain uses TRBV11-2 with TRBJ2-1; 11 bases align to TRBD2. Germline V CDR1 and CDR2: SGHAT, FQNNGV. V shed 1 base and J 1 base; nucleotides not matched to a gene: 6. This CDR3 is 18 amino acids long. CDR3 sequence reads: CASSLVSLAGGSYNEQFF. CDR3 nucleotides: TGTGCCAGCAGCTTAGTCTCCCTAGCGGGGGGATCCTACAATGAGCAGTTCTTC. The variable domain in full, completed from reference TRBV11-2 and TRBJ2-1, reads EAGVAQSPRYKIIEKRQSVAFWCNPISGHATLYWYQQILGQGPKLLIQFQNNGVVDDSQLPKDRFSAERLKGVDSTLKIQPAKLEDSAVYLCASSLVSLAGGSYNEQFFGPGTRLTVL.

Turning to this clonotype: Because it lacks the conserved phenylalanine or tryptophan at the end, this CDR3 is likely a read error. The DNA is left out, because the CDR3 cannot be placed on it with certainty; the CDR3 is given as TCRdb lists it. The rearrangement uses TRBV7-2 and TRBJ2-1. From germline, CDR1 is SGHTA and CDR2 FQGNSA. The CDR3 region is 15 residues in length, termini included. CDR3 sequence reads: CASSFSGGSYNEQLL.

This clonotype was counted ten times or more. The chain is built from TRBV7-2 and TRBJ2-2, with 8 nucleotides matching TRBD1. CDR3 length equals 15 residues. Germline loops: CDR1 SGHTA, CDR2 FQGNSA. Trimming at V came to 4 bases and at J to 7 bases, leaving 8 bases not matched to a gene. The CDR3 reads CASSSDRARGGELFF. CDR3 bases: TGTGCCAGCAGCTCGGACAGGGCGAGAGGCGGGGAGCTGTTTTTT. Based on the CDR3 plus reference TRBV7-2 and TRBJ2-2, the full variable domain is GAGVSQSPSNKVTEKGKDVELRCDPISGHTALYWYRQSLGQGLEFLIYFQGNSAPDKSGLPSDRFSAERTGGSVSTLTIQRTQQEDSAVYLCASSSDRARGGELFFGEGSRLTVL.

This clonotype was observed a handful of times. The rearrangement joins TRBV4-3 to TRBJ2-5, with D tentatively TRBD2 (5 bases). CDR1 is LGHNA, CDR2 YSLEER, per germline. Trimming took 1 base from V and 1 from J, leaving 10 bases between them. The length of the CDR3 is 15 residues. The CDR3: CASSQGGAAQETQYF. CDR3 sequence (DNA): TGCGCCAGCAGCCAAGGGGGAGCCGCCCAAGAGACCCAGTACTTC.

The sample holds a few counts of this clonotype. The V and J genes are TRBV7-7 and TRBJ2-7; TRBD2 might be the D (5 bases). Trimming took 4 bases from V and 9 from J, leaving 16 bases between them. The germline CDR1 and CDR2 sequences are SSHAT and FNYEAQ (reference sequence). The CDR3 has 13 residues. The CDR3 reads CASSSDLRRVQYF. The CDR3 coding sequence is TGTGCCAGCAGCTCCGATCTCAGGCGGGTGCAGTACTTC.

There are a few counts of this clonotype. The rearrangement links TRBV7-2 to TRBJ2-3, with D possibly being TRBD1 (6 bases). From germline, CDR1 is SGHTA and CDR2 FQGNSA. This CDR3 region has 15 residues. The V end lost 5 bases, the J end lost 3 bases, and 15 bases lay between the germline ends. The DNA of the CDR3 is TGTGCCAGCAGCACCCAGGGGCTTGGTACAGATACGCAGTATTTT. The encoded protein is CASSTQGLGTDTQYF.

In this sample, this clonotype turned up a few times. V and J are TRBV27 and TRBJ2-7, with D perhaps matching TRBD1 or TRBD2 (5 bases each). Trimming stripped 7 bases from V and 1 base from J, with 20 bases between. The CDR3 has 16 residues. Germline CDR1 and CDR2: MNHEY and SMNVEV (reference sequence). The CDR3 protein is CASTTLRDAGSYEQYF. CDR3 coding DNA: TGTGCCAGCACCACACTCCGGGACGCAGGATCCTACGAGCAGTACTTC.

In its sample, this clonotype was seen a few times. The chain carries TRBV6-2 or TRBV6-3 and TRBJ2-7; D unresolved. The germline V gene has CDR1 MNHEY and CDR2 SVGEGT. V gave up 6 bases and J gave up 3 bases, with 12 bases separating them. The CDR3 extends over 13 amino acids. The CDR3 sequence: CASRPTDRYEQYF. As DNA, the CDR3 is TGTGCCAGCAGACCCACGGACCGCTACGAGCAGTACTTC.

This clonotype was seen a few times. CDR3 bases: TGTGCCAGCAGCCCTAGGGGCGGGTCAAGGTACGAGCAGTACTTC. Its protein product is CASSPRGGSRYEQYF. V is TRBV7-8 and J is TRBJ2-7; D is tentatively TRBD1 or TRBD2 (5 bases each). Deletions cut 5 bases from V and 4 bases from J, with 18 bases between. The length of the CDR3 is 15 residues. Germline-derived CDR1 and CDR2 are SGHVS and FQNEAQ.

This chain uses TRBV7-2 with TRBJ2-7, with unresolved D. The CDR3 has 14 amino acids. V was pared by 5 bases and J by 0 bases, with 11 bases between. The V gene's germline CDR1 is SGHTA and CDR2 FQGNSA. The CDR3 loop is CASSTTVSSYEQYF. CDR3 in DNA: TGTGCCAGCAGCACCACCGTGAGCTCCTACGAGCAGTACTTC.

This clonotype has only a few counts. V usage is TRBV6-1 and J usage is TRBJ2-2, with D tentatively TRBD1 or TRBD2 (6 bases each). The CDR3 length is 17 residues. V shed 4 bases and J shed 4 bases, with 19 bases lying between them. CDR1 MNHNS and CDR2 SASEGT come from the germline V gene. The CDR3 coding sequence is TGTGCCAGCAGTGGTCTGGCGGGGCAGGGGAGCACCGGGGAGCTGTTTTTT. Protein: CASSGLAGQGSTGELFF.